This T cell receptor (beta chain) was sequenced for a study of T-cell reconstitution after alpha-beta-depleted transplantation in children. This clonotype was seen repeatedly, ten times or more. As yet, its antigen is unknown. Study-wide findings and caveats: TCRbeta diversity was high at day 60 in some patients (a result of surviving recipient T cells and thymic progenitors). By one year post-transplant, T-cell counts and diversity largely arose from T cells that were newly produced. Alpha-beta T cells present about two months after transplant were reported to originate from several hundred expanded graft clones.

Preparation of the TCRbeta library used unique molecular identifiers. TCRdb processed the PCR reads anew with MiXCR; each CDR3 protein has one entry. The profile covers about 100,000 distinct CDR3 sequences, with 7.5% to 9% appearing a single time and less than 20% taken by the ten largest. This CDR3 has 13 residues. V lost 3 bases and J lost 4, with 9 bases in between. Germline V gene lookup returns CDR1 MDHEN and CDR2 SYDVKM. The sequence was collected from a boy aged 2 to 10 with acute lymphoblastic leukemia, due to receive a stem cell transplant. The sequenced sample was PBMCs, obtained before TCRalphabeta/CD19-depleted stem cell transplant. This chain connects TRBV28 to TRBJ1-2; D might be TRBD1 (6 bases). The CDR3 sequence is CASSFGQFYGYTF. CDR3 bases: TGTGCCAGCAGTTTCGGACAGTTCTATGGCTACACCTTC.